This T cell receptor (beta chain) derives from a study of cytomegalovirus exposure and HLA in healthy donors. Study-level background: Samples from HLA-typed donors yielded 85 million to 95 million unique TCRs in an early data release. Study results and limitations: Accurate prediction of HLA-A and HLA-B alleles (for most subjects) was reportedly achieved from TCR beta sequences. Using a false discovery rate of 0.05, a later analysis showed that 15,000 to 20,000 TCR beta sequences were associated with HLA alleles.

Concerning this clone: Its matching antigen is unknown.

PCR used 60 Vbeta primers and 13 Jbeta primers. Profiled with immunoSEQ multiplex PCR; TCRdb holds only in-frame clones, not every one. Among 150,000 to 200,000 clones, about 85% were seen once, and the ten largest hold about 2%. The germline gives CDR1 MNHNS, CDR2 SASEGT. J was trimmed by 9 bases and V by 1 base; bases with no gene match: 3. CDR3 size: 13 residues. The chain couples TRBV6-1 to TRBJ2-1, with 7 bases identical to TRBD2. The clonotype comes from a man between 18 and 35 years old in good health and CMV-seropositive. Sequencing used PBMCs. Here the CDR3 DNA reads TGTGCCAGCAGTGAAGGGGGGGGAGGTGAGCAGTTCTTC. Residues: CASSEGGGGEQFF.